The 9 T cell receptor beta chains in this list originate from one sample, sequenced in a study of cytomegalovirus exposure and HLA in healthy donors. Primers included in the PCR were 60 Vbeta and 13 Jbeta primers. The protocol was immunoSEQ multiplex PCR, while the TCRdb copy is restricted to in-frame clones and leaves out a portion. This sample has some 180,000 clones; around three quarters occur once, and the top ten carry 2% to 2.5%. Material: PBMCs. Every receptor here comes from a woman aged 30 to 39 in good health and CMV-seropositive.

Of note for this clone: One junction end does not reproduce the germline sequence, and a read error may be involved. This chain links TRBV7-3 with TRBJ2-6, with D perhaps matching TRBD2 (6 bases). This CDR3 comprises 17 residues. In germline, CDR1 is SGHTA, CDR2 FQGTGA. CDR3 bases: TGTGCCAGCAGCTTATGGGGTCCCGGGAGTGGGGCCAACGGCCTGACTTTC. It specifies CASSLWGPGSGANGLTF.

The chain uses TRBV9 and TRBJ1-2, with D perhaps TRBD1 (5 bases). CDR1 and CDR2 (germline): SGDLS, YYNGEE. There are 12 residues in the CDR3. V was trimmed by 1 base and J by 6 bases, leaving 7 bases between them. CDR3 loop: CASSVRGDGYTF. As DNA, the CDR3 is TGTGCCAGCAGCGTAAGGGGTGATGGCTACACCTTC. Full variable domain (missing parts from reference TRBV9 and TRBJ1-2): DSGVTQTPKHLITATGQRVTLRCSPRSGDLSVYWYQQSLDQGLQFLIQYYNGEERAKGNILERFSAQQFPDLHSELNLSSLELGDSALYFCASSVRGDGYTFGSGTRLTVV.

This sequence joins TRBV10-3 and TRBJ2-7, with 9 bases that match TRBD1. The V gene's germline CDR1 is ENHRY and CDR2 SYGVKD. The length of the CDR3 is 18 residues. V was clipped by 3 bases and J by 2 bases; unmatched bases: 14. CDR3: CAISDHSFLGQGTYEQYF. The CDR3 DNA reads as TGTGCCATCAGTGACCACAGTTTTCTGGGACAGGGAACCTACGAGCAGTACTTC.

A few counts support this clone. J is TRBJ1-4 and V is TRBV30; D not resolved. Trimming left V 2 bases short and J 8 bases short, with 12 bases between. There are 13 residues in the CDR3. The V gene's germline CDR1 is GTSNPN and CDR2 SVGIG (reference sequence). The CDR3 loop reads CAWSSGGGEKLFF. The CDR3 nucleotides are TGTGCCTGGAGTTCCGGCGGCGGGGAAAAACTGTTTTTT.

The chain has TRBV2 and TRBJ2-4; 8 positions match TRBD1. CDR1 SNHLY and CDR2 FYNNEI come from the germline V gene. Unmatched junction bases numbered 6, after V lost 5 bases and J lost 0 bases. This CDR3 contains 16 residues. In nucleotides, the CDR3 is TGTGCCAGCAGTAGACAGGGGACGGGAGCCAAAAACATTCAGTACTTC. It codes for CASSRQGTGAKNIQYF.

This clone came up once. This rearrangement joins TRBV7-2 to TRBJ1-3; 7 bases are a match to TRBD1. CDR1 is SGHTA and CDR2 is FQGNSA in the germline V gene. This CDR3 has 14 residues. V shed 4 bases, J shed 2 bases, and the junction held 2 bases outside the gene matches. The CDR3 DNA sequence: TGTGCCAGCAGCTCCGGGACAGCTGGAAACACCATATATTTT. Translated: CASSSGTAGNTIYF.

The V call is TRBV7-2, the J call TRBJ1-2; 9 bases agree with TRBD1. This CDR3 has 15 residues. Germline CDR1 is SGHTA and CDR2 is FQGNSA. Losses at the gene ends were 8 bases for V and 4 bases for J; bases not matched to a gene: 11. This CDR3 is CASRQGGDRLYGYTF. The CDR3 DNA sequence: TGTGCCAGCCGACAGGGGGGAGACAGACTCTATGGCTACACCTTC. The full variable domain, with the rest looked up from reference TRBV7-2 and TRBJ1-2, is GAGVSQSPSNKVTEKGKDVELRCDPISGHTALYWYRQSLGQGLEFLIYFQGNSAPDKSGLPSDRFSAERTGGSVSTLTIQRTQQEDSAVYLCASRQGGDRLYGYTFGSGTRLTVV.

This chain uses TRBV11-3 with TRBJ1-1, with 8 positions matching TRBD1. After removal of 6 bases from V and 5 bases from J, the junction contained 8 bases not matched to a gene. The germline V gene has CDR1 SGHNT and CDR2 YENEEA. The CDR3 extends over 14 amino acids. This CDR3 reads CASSRRGQDTEAFF. The CDR3 nucleotides are TGTGCCAGCAGTCGGCGGGGACAGGATACTGAAGCTTTCTTT. Full variable domain (outside the CDR3, taken from reference TRBV11-3 and TRBJ1-1): EAGVVQSPRYKIIEKKQPVAFWCNPISGHNTLYWYLQNLGQGPELLIRYENEEAVDDSQLPKDRFSAERLKGVDSTLKIQPAELGDSAVYLCASSRRGQDTEAFFGQGTRLTVV.

The gene calls are TRBV14 and TRBJ1-6; no firm D call. In germline, CDR1 is SGHDN, CDR2 FVKESK. The V gene lost 0 bases and the J gene lost 6 bases, with 12 bases spanning the gap. The CDR3 length is 16 residues. The CDR3, as DNA: TGTGCCAGCAGCCAAGAGGGGAGACCGCCTAATTCACCCCTCCACTTT. Its translation: CASSQEGRPPNSPLHF.